This TCR beta chain was profiled in a study of blood T cell repertoires in COVID-19. Study-level background: The United States, Italy and Spain were the sources of the acute and convalescent COVID-19 samples.

Produced via immunoSEQ multiplex PCR; TCRdb's table is partial and in-frame only. This sample has under 200,000 clones, with 82% found just once. Participant age was about 18 to 89 years, and participants resided in about 25 US areas. Resolution of symptoms, clearance, or two negative PCRs was present in recovered Cohort 3 donors. This clone was seen a single time. Germline V lookup: CDR1 LGHNA, CDR2 YNFKEQ. The CDR3 sequence is 15 residues long. The J segment lost 9 bases and the V segment lost 3 bases, leaving 8 bases of the junction unmatched. This sequence joins TRBV4-2 and TRBJ1-6; TRBD1 agrees at 7 bases. The sample taken for sequencing was PBMCs or T cells enriched from blood (not recorded which). The receptor comes from a man between 60 and 75 years old who had recovered from COVID-19. The DNA of the CDR3 is TGTGCCAGCAGCCATGCAGACAGGGAAGGTTCACCCCTCCACTTT. Protein sequence: CASSHADREGSPLHF.